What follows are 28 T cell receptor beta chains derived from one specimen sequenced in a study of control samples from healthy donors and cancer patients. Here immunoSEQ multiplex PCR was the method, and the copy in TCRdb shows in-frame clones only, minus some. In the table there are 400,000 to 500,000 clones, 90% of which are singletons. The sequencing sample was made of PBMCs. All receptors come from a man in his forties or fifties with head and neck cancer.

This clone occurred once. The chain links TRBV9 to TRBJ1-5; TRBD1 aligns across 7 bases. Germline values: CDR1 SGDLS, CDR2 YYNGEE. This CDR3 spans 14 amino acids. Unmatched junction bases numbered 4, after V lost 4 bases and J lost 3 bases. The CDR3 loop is CASSLTGDNQPQHF. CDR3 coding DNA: TGTGCCAGCAGCCTAACAGGGGACAATCAGCCCCAGCATTTT.

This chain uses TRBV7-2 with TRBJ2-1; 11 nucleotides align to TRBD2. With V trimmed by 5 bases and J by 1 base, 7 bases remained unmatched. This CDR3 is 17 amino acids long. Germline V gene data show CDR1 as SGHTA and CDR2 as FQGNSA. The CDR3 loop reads CASSPTSGGGSYNEQFF. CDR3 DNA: TGTGCCAGCAGCCCCACTAGCGGGGGTGGGTCCTACAATGAGCAGTTCTTC.

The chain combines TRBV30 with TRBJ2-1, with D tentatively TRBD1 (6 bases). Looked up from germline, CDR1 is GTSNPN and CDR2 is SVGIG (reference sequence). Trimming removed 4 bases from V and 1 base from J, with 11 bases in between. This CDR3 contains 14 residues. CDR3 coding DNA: TGTGCCTGGAAGTTGCAGGGGTCCTACAATGAGCAGTTCTTC. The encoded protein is CAWKLQGSYNEQFF.

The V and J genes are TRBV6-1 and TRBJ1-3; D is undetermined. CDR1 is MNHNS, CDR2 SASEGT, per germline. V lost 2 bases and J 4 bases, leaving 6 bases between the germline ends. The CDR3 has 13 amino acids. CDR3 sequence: CASSESRGNTIYF. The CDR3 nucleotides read TGTGCCAGCAGTGAAAGCAGGGGAAACACCATATATTTT.

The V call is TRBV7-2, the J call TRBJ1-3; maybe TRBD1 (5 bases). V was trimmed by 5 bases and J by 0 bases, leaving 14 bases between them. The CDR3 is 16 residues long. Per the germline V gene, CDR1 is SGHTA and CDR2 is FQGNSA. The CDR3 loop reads CASSPPRTPSGNTIYF. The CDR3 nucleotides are TGTGCCAGCAGCCCCCCCAGGACACCCTCTGGAAACACCATATATTTT.

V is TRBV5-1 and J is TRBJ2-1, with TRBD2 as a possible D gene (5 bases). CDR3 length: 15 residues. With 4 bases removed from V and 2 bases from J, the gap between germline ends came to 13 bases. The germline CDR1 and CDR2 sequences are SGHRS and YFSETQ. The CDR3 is CASSTSGKAYNEQFF. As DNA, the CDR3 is TGCGCCAGCAGCACCTCGGGGAAAGCCTACAATGAGCAGTTCTTC.

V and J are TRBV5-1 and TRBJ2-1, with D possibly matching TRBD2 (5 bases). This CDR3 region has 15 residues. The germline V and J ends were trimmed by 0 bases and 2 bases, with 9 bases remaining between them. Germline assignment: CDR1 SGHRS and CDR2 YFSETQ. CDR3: CASSLENGAYNEQFF. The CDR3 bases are TGCGCCAGCAGCTTGGAGAACGGGGCCTACAATGAGCAGTTCTTC.

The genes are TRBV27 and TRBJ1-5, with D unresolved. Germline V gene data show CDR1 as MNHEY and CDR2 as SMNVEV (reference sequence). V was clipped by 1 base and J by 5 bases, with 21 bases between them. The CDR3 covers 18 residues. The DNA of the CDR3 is TGTGCCAGCAGTTTATGGTCCGGGTCAGGAGTGCGAGATCAGCCCCAGCATTTT. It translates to CASSLWSGSGVRDQPQHF.

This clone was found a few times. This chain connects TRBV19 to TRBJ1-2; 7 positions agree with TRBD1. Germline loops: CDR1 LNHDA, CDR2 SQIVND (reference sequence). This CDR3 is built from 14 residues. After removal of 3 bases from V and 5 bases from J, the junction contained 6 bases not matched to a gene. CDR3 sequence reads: CASSMAGQQYGYTF. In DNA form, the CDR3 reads TGTGCCAGTAGTATGGCGGGACAGCAATATGGCTACACCTTC.

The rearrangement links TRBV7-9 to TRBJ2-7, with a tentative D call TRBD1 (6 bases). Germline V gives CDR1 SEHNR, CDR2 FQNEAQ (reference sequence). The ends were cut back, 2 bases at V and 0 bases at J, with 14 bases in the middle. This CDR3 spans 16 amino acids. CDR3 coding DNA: TGTGCCAGCAGCTTAAAGACAGGAATAAGCTCCTACGAGCAGTACTTC. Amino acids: CASSLKTGISSYEQYF.

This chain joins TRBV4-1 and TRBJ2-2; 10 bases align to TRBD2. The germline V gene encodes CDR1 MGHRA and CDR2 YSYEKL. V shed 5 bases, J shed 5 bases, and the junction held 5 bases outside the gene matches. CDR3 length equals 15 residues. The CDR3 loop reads CASSVTSGTTGELFF. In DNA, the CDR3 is TGCGCCAGCAGCGTCACTAGCGGGACTACCGGGGAGCTGTTTTTT.

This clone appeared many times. In nucleotides, the CDR3 is TGTGCCAGCAGTTACCCCCCAGAGACCCAGTACTTC. Translation: CASSYPPETQYF. J is TRBJ2-5 and V is TRBV6-2 or TRBV6-3; D is uncertain. With 2 bases removed from V and 4 bases from J, the gap between germline ends came to 5 bases. This CDR3 is 12 amino acids long. Per the germline V gene, CDR1 is MNHEY and CDR2 is SVGEGT.

The CDR3 sequence is CAIRSDHSGDEQYF. CDR3 DNA sequence: TGTGCCATCAGATCGGACCATAGCGGCGACGAGCAGTACTTC. The rearrangement joins TRBV10-3 to TRBJ2-7; TRBD2 might be the D (6 bases). The CDR3 consists of 14 residues. Germline CDR1 ENHRY, CDR2 SYGVKD. Trimming removed 6 bases at V and 5 bases at J, with 17 bases between.

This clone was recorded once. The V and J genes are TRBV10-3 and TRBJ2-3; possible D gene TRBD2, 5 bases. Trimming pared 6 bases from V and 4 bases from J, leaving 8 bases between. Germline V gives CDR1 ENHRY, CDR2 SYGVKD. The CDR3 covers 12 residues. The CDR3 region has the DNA TGTGCCATCAGCTACGGGGCAGATACGCAGTATTTT. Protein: CAISYGADTQYF.

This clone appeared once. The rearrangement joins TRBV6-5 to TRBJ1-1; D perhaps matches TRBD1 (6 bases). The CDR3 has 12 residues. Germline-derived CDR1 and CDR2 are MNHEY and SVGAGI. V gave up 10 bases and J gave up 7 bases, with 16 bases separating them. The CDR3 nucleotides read TGTGCCACCCGTCCGGACAGCCATGAAGCTTTCTTT. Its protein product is CATRPDSHEAFF.

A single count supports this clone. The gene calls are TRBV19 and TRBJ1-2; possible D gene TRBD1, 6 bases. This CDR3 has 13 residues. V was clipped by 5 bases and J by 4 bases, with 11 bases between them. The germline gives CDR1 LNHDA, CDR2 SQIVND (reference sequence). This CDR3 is CASSDRSFYGYTF. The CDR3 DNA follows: TGTGCCAGTAGTGACAGGTCGTTCTATGGCTACACCTTC.

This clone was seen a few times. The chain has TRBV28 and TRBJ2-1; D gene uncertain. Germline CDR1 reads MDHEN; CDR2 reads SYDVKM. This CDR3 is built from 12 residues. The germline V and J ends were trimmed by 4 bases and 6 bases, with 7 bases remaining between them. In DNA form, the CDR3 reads TGTGCCAGCAGTTCCTCTCGCAATGAGCAGTTCTTC. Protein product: CASSSSRNEQFF.

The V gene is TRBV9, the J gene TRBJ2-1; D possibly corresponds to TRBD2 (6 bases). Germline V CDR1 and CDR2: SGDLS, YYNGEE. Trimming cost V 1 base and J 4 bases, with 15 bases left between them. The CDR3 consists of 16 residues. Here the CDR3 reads CASSVLGDLAYNEQFF. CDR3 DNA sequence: TGTGCCAGCAGCGTATTAGGGGACCTAGCGTACAATGAGCAGTTCTTC. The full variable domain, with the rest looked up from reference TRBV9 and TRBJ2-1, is DSGVTQTPKHLITATGQRVTLRCSPRSGDLSVYWYQQSLDQGLQFLIQYYNGEERAKGNILERFSAQQFPDLHSELNLSSLELGDSALYFCASSVLGDLAYNEQFFGPGTRLTVL.

The CDR3 coding sequence is TGTGCCAGCAGCCCGACGGGACTAGCGGGAGCTAACACAGATACGCAGTATTTT. Protein product: CASSPTGLAGANTDTQYF. V and J are TRBV4-2 and TRBJ2-3, with 14 nucleotides matching TRBD2. V was clipped by 4 bases and J by 2 bases; unmatched bases: 8. CDR1 and CDR2 (germline): LGHNA, YNFKEQ. This CDR3 contains 18 residues.

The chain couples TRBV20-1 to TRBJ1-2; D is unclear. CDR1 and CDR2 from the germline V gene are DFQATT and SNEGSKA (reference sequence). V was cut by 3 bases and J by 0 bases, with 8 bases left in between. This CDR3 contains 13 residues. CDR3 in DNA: TGCAGTGCTAGTCGAAATCCTAACTATGGCTACACCTTC. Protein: CSASRNPNYGYTF.

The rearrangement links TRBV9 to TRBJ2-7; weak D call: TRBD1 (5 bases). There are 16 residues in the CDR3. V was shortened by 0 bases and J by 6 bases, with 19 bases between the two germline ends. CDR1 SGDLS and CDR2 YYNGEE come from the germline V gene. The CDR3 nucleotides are TGTGCCAGCAGCGTAGGGGGCCGGGCACGGATGGGCGAGCAGTACTTC. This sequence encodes CASSVGGRARMGEQYF. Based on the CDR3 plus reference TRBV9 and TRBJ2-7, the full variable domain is DSGVTQTPKHLITATGQRVTLRCSPRSGDLSVYWYQQSLDQGLQFLIQYYNGEERAKGNILERFSAQQFPDLHSELNLSSLELGDSALYFCASSVGGRARMGEQYFGPGTRLTVT.

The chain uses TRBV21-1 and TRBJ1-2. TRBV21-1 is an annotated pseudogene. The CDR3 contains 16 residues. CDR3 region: CASSKASLGRDGGYTF. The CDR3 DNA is TGTGCCAGCAGCAAAGCGAGCTTAGGCAGGGACGGTGGCTACACCTTC.

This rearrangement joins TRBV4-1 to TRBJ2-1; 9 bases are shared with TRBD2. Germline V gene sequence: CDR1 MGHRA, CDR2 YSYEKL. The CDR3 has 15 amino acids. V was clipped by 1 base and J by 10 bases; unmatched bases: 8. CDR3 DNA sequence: TGCGCCAGCAGCCAAGTGGCGGGGGGGCCATGGGAGCAGTTCTTC. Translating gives CASSQVAGGPWEQFF.

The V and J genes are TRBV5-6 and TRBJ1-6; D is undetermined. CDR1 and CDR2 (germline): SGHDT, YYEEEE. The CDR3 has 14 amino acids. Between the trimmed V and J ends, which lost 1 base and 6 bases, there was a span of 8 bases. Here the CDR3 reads CASSLRMGNSPLHF. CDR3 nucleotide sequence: TGTGCCAGCAGCTTGCGGATGGGTAATTCACCCCTCCACTTT. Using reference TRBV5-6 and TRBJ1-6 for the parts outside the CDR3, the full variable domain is DAGVTQSPTHLIKTRGQQVTLRCSPKSGHDTVSWYQQALGQGPQFIFQYYEEEERQRGNFPDRFSGHQFPNYSSELNVNALLLGDSALYLCASSLRMGNSPLHFGNGTRLTVT.

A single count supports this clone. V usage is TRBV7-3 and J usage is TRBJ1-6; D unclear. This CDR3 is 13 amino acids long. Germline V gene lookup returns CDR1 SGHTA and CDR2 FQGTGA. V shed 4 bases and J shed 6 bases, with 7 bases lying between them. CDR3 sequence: CASSSGVNSPLHF. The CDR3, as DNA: TGTGCCAGCAGCTCGGGCGTTAATTCACCCCTCCACTTT.

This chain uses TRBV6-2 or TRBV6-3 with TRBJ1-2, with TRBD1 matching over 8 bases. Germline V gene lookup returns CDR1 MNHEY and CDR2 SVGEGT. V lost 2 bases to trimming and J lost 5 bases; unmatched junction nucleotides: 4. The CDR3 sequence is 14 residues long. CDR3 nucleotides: TGTGCCAGCAGTTACCAGACAGGGGCATATGGCTACACCTTC. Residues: CASSYQTGAYGYTF.

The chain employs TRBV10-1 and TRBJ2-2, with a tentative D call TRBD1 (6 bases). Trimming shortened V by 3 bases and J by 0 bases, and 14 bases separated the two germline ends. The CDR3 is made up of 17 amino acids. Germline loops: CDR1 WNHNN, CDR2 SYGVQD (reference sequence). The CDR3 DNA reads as TGCGCCAGCAGTGATCTCCCCGGGGACACGAACACCGGGGAGCTGTTTTTT. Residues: CASSDLPGDTNTGELFF.

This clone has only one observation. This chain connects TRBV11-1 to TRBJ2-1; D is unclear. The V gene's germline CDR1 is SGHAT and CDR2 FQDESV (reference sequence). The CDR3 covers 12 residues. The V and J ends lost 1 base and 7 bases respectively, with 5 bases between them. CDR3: CASSLGENEQFF. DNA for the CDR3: TGTGCCAGCAGCTTAGGTGAAAATGAGCAGTTCTTC.